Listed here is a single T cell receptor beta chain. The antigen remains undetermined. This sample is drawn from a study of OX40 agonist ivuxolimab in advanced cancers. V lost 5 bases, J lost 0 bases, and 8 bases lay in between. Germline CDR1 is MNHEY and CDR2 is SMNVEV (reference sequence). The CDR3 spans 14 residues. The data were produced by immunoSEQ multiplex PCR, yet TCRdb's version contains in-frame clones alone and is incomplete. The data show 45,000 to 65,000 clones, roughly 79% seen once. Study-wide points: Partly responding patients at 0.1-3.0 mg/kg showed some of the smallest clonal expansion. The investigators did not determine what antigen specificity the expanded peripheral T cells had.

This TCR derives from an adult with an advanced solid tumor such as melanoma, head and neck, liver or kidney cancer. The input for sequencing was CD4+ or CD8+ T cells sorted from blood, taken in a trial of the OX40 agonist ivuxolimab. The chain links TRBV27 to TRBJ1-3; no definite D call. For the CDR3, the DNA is TGTGCCAGCAGTCTCGCGAGCTCTGGAAACACCATATATTTT. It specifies CASSLASSGNTIYF.